Each of the 6 T cell receptor beta chains below was sequenced from the same sample in a study of blood T cell repertoires in COVID-19. TCRdb's table, derived via immunoSEQ multiplex PCR, lists solely in-frame clones and lacks some. Of a few hundred thousand clones listed, roughly 85% are singletons. The sample consisted of PBMCs or T cells enriched from blood (not recorded which). These receptor sequences come from a middle-aged woman with acute COVID-19.

The chain joins TRBV28 to TRBJ1-4, with D perhaps matching TRBD1 (6 bases). Germline CDR1 and CDR2: MDHEN and SYDVKM. CDR3 length: 13 amino acids. Trimming took off 8 bases at V and 9 bases at J, with 16 bases between the two ends. The DNA of the CDR3 is TGTGCCAGCGATGACAGGCTGGGGAAAAAACTGTTTTTT. This translates into CASDDRLGKKLFF.

The gene calls are TRBV4-1 and TRBJ2-1; no definite D call. CDR1 and CDR2 from the germline V gene are MGHRA and YSYEKL. CDR3 size: 15 residues. Trimming took 5 bases from V and 4 from J, leaving 15 bases between them. As DNA, the CDR3 is TGCGCCAGCAGCTTCCGAGGAGACGGTTACAATGAGCAGTTCTTC. This gives the protein CASSFRGDGYNEQFF.

This clone was detected once. The chain employs TRBV19 and TRBJ2-3; TRBD1 agrees at 11 bases. The CDR3 extends over 15 amino acids. Germline V CDR1 and CDR2: LNHDA, SQIVND (reference sequence). The V and J ends lost 7 bases and 6 bases, in that order; junction bases with no gene match: 9. The CDR3: CASTRTGGVVDTQYF. The CDR3 DNA is TGTGCCAGTACTCGGACAGGGGGCGTTGTTGATACGCAGTATTTT.

V and J are TRBV9 and TRBJ1-3, with D tentatively TRBD1 (5 bases). This CDR3 has 13 residues. CDR1 SGDLS and CDR2 YYNGEE come from the germline V gene. The ends were cut back, 0 bases at V and 8 bases at J, with 9 bases in the middle. CDR3: CASSVAQGYTIYF. The CDR3 bases are TGTGCCAGCAGCGTAGCCCAGGGATACACCATATATTTT.

As concerns this clone: Other DNA sequences of this sample code for an identical CDR3. The chain links TRBV5-1 to TRBJ1-1; 10 bases map to TRBD1. Germline CDR1 is SGHRS and CDR2 is YFSETQ. Losses at the gene ends were 0 bases for V and 4 bases for J; bases not matched to a gene: 6. The CDR3 covers 16 residues. The CDR3 protein is CASSLGDRGRGTEAFF. CDR3 DNA sequence: TGCGCCAGCAGCTTGGGGGACAGGGGAAGGGGCACTGAAGCTTTCTTT.

The sample holds a few counts of this clone. The chain employs TRBV6-5 and TRBJ1-5; possibly TRBD1 for D (5 bases). Germline V CDR1 and CDR2: MNHEY, SVGAGI. V was shortened by 2 bases and J by 7 bases, with 12 bases between the two germline ends. This CDR3 has 14 amino acids. The CDR3 is CASSYTEGRQPQHF. CDR3 in DNA: TGTGCCAGCAGTTACACGGAGGGGAGGCAGCCCCAGCATTTT.